Reported below is one T cell receptor (beta chain). Its antigen has not been determined. There are no base qualities to consult, and no much larger clone falls within one base. The data derive from a study of T cell responses to AZD1222 COVID-19 vaccine (dated by TCRdb to about 2021). Context from the whole study: AZD1222 recipients given second doses at about 4 weeks or at about 12 weeks were pooled, since spike-specific TCR depth and breadth were not found to differ between the two schedules. A total of more than 230 trial participants underwent TCR sequencing, of whom roughly 210 had received two doses of AZD1222 and some 25 had received two doses of the MenACWY control vaccine. Enrollment into the trials was organized by age into subgroups of 18-55, 56-69 and 70-plus years, and those subgroups contained approximately 150, 30 and 60 TCR-sequenced participants, respectively.

Results and caveats for the whole study, not just this receptor: Reportedly, close to half of the unique spike-specific TCRs recognized epitopes lying outside the regions that are mutated in the B.1.351 and B.1.1.7 variants. The whole spike protein was spanned by vaccine-associated CD4 TCRs, and dominant responses were seen in regions 160-218 and 743-854. Conclusions about previously exposed vaccinees are limited, since just a handful of AZD1222 recipients were seropositive for SARS-CoV-2 at baseline. In the small 56-69-year group, the increase in depth fell short of significance, most likely because of low power. Participants were mostly white British and included more females than males, and it was suggested by the authors that clonal diversity may have been underestimated. No day 14 peak-response samples were available, so repertoires were characterized only after the peak T cell response. After two AZD1222 doses, both the breadth and the depth of spike-specific TCRs were significantly higher than at day 0 and than in MenACWY recipients.

Sample time point, as interpreted from the label and publication: baseline before first vaccination. Vaccinee samples were obtained from the UK trials COV001 and COV002, which included a single-blind randomized controlled phase 2/3 trial of AZD1222 (ChAdOx1 nCoV-19) in healthy adults. For TCRbeta chain sequencing, PBMC samples from trial participants were taken at day 0 and at day 28 after the second dose. The CDR3 regions of human TCRbeta chains were subjected to immunosequencing. The paper's processing steps were these. Repertoire TCRs were matched against a reference library of SARS-CoV-2-specific TCRs generated with the MIRA antigen-specificity platform. Breadth meant the fraction of unique TCRs that were SARS-CoV-2-associated, whereas depth meant the fraction of total T cells that were SARS-CoV-2-associated. Using the MIRA data, each spike-specific TCR was mapped to the spike region that the TCR reacts to and placed in a CD4 or CD8 class. Log10-transformed breadth and depth values were compared by one-way ANOVA with Sidak's multiple comparisons tests. What TCRdb holds here is the immuneACCESS table cut down to in-frame rearrangements. Part of the clones is not present; checked against another copy, under half of the missing clones reflect an unresolved V gene, and the others are unexplained. V, J and clone size are those of that table, while D and trimming were read from the DNA. The sample includes over 100,000 clones, with roughly 80% observed a single time. The ten top clones hold about 9.5% of the sample.

V was cut back by 2 bases and J by 5 bases, leaving a gap of 11 bases between them. There are 13 amino acids in the CDR3, from cysteine to phenylalanine inclusive. Only the CDR3 part of the read is kept: 39 bases, read in frame from the first base. The germline V gene specifies SGHRS as CDR1 and YFSETQ as CDR2. The V and J genes are TRBV5-1 and TRBJ2-7; TRBD1 is a possible D gene, resting on 5 matching bases. The source was peripheral blood, collected on day 0 of AZD1222 vaccination. The receptor was isolated from an adult in good health. The CDR3 protein sequence reads: CASSFQGGDEQYF. Here is the DNA: TGCGCCAGCAGCTTCCAGGGTGGCGACGAGCAGTACTTC.